This T cell receptor beta chain was identified in a study of T cell repertoires in cytomegalovirus infection (dated by TCRdb to about 2019). Study-level background: Because public TCR beta signatures pointed to carriage of CMV infection together with the matching HLA type, the HLA type of each donor mattered for the analysis. Overall results and qualifications from the work: In both this cohort and an independent cohort of 300 to 450 donors, the cumulative frequency of public TCR beta family members distinguished carriers of CMV infection plus the relevant HLA type. The ex vivo response was dominated by HLA-C-restricted CMV-specific TCR beta clonotypes, which also provided the single most frequent clonotype in two of eight donors.

Sequencing used an Illumina HiSeq 1500. TCRdb trimmed the raw reads at Q25, called clones with MiXCR and kept productive beta chains. CDR3 protein sequences are deduplicated, and each keeps its most common genes and DNA. The sample contains hundreds of thousands of distinct CDR3 sequences, around 9.1% of them found a single time. The ten largest clones add up to approximately 2.3% of the sample. Looking up the germline V gene (reference sequence) yields CDR1 DFQATT and CDR2 SNEGSKA. The CDR3 numbers 15 residues from cysteine through phenylalanine. The entry retains the CDR3 DNA only, 45 bases that are in frame from base 1. From V the trimming removes 6 bases and from J it removes 2 bases, while the gene matches leave 7 bases of the junction unaccounted for. This clonotype has only a few counts. It has no known antigen specificity. Base-call qualities are not available, and no considerably larger clone is one nucleotide away.

The sequencing input was PBMCs. The TCR comes from a human donor in good health (CMV status not recorded). Some clones in this sample may be carry-over from other donors' samples. The V gene is TRBV20-1 and the J gene is TRBJ2-6; 7 nucleotides in the junction match TRBD1. CDR3 sequence: CSATGTAPGANVLTF. In nucleotide form, the sequence is TGCAGTGCGACAGGGACAGCGCCTGGGGCCAACGTCCTGACTTTC.